This T cell receptor beta chain was observed in a study of blood T cell repertoires in COVID-19. As handled by the study authors: Amplifying reference gene primers gave estimates of nucleated cell counts. Clones were read by immunoSEQ multiplex PCR, and TCRdb kept only the in-frame ones, dropping some. V and J calls plus clone size are reproduced from that table; the DNA served to infer D and trimming. The table has roughly 200,000 clones, about 83% seen once. Germline CDR1 MNHNY, CDR2 SVGAGI (reference sequence). The CDR3 consists of 14 residues. V gave up 7 bases and J gave up 0 bases, with 13 bases separating them. Cohort allocation depended upon clinical history that participants reported. During the 2 weeks before they entered the study, exposed participants had met someone with a PCR-confirmed or clinician-diagnosed COVID-19 case.

The sequenced sample was PBMCs or T cells enriched from blood (not recorded which). The J gene is TRBJ2-7, the V gene TRBV6-6; TRBD1 might be the D (6 bases). This TCR was recovered from a woman in her fifties or sixties who had been exposed to COVID-19. DNA for the CDR3: TGTGCCAGCAACGACAGGTTTCGCTCCTACGAGCAGTACTTC. It translates to CASNDRFRSYEQYF.